The source of this T cell receptor (beta chain) is a study of blood T cell repertoires in COVID-19. Under the authors' procedure: Amplification of reference gene primers provided the estimated nucleated cell counts. TCRdb's copy holds only in-frame clones and misses some; the assay was immunoSEQ multiplex PCR. From that table come the V and J calls and clone size; the DNA was used to work out D and trimming. The sample gives around 180,000 clones, roughly 81% of which show up once; about 12% is in the top ten. The CDR3 length is 13 residues. Trimming took 0 bases from V and 7 from J, leaving 7 bases between them.

This TCR came from an elderly woman with COVID-19, enrolled during active disease. The chain couples TRBV12-3 or TRBV12-4 to TRBJ1-5; D is ambiguous. The sample taken for sequencing was peripheral blood. The CDR3: CASSLAHWQPQHF. The CDR3 DNA reads as TGTGCCAGCAGTTTAGCCCACTGGCAGCCCCAGCATTTT.